This TCR beta chain is drawn from a study of blood T cell repertoires in COVID-19. Study-wide context: Whether acute or convalescent, the COVID-19 samples came from the United States, Italy and Spain.

As handled by the study authors: Cell counts per sample came from amplifying reference gene primers. Only in-frame clones appear in the TCRdb table, and some are missing; sequencing was by immunoSEQ multiplex PCR. Clone size and the V and J calls come from that table; the DNA yielded D and trimming. The data show roughly 700,000 clones, about 90% seen once. V shed 3 bases, J shed 10 bases, and the junction held 4 bases outside the gene matches. Germline-derived CDR1 and CDR2 are GTSNPN and SVGIG (reference sequence). This CDR3 has 11 amino acids. This clonotype was obtained from a woman younger than 35 with acute or convalescent COVID-19. The chain joins TRBV30 to TRBJ1-1; 8 nucleotides align to TRBD1. Sequences were obtained from peripheral blood. CDR3 amino acids: CAWRDREAAFF. For the CDR3, the DNA is TGTGCCTGGAGGGACAGGGAGGCAGCTTTCTTT.